Sequencing of this T cell receptor (beta chain) was carried out in a study of regulatory T cells in long-lasting Graves disease. This CDR3 has 14 residues. V gave up 3 bases and J gave up 2 bases, with 10 bases separating them. The time point is: newly diagnosed GD, antithyroid drugs for less than 3 months. RNA extracted from PBMCs served as the sequencing template. The TCR beta library used iRepertoire HTBI primers with Arm-PCR amplification of CDR3. TCRdb re-called the multiplex PCR reads with MiXCR, one entry per CDR3 protein. The sample has some 500,000 distinct CDR3 sequences; roughly 13% are singletons. The same sample was also used in a study of T cells in Graves' hyperthyroidism and ophthalmopathy.

The input for sequencing was peripheral blood mononuclear cells (PBMCs), taken at new diagnosis, from a patient treated with antithyroid drugs. The chain employs TRBV12-3 or TRBV12-4 and TRBJ2-5; the D is unclear. This sequence was found in a man aged 25-40 years with Graves disease. The CDR3 coding sequence is TGTGCCAGCAGTTTGTGGATACAGCAAGAGACCCAGTACTTC. This translates into CASSLWIQQETQYF.